These 25 T cell receptor beta chains were sequenced from one sample in a study of beta chain features in type 1 diabetes. What was sequenced were expressed TCRB transcripts, since all of the isolated RNA had been reverse transcribed. Measured with immunoSEQ multiplex PCR; TCRdb has only the in-frame clones, and not every one. The data hold 200,000 to 250,000 clones, with 11% observed a single time. Sequencing was done on a sample of central memory CD4+ T cells from blood. The receptors originated from a man between 18 and 29 years old in good health.

This clone was observed many times. V is TRBV5-6 and J is TRBJ2-1; 7 bases are shared with TRBD2. The CDR3 has 15 amino acids. The V gene's germline CDR1 is SGHDT and CDR2 YYEEEE. J was trimmed by 3 bases and V by 1 base; bases with no gene match: 4. CDR3 nucleotide sequence: TGTGCCAGCAGCTTGTCGGCTAGCGGCTACAATGAGCAGTTCTTC. Translating gives CASSLSASGYNEQFF. Variable domain in full (rest from reference TRBV5-6 and TRBJ2-1): DAGVTQSPTHLIKTRGQQVTLRCSPKSGHDTVSWYQQALGQGPQFIFQYYEEEERQRGNFPDRFSGHQFPNYSSELNVNALLLGDSALYLCASSLSASGYNEQFFGPGTRLTVL.

The chain employs TRBV14 and TRBJ2-2, with D unclear. CDR3 length: 12 amino acids. The germline V and J ends were trimmed by 4 bases and 3 bases, with 3 bases remaining between them. The germline V gene has CDR1 SGHDN and CDR2 FVKESK. Written as DNA, the CDR3 is TGTGCCAGCAGCCGGTACACCGGGGAGCTGTTTTTT. It translates to CASSRYTGELFF.

A few counts support this clone. The same CDR3 can be traced to other DNA sequences in this sample. The chain links TRBV7-9 to TRBJ1-2, with D perhaps TRBD1 (5 bases). CDR1 is SEHNR, CDR2 FQNEAQ, per germline (reference sequence). This CDR3 has 13 residues. Trimming removed 1 base from V and 8 bases from J, with 11 bases in between. The CDR3 protein is CASSLEGAGGYTF. The CDR3 coding sequence is TGTGCCAGCAGCTTAGAAGGGGCTGGCGGCTACACCTTC.

This clone has a handful of counts. Other DNA sequences within the sample encode an identical CDR3. The V and J genes are TRBV5-1 and TRBJ2-5, with D uncertain. This CDR3 region has 14 residues. Germline V gene sequence: CDR1 SGHRS, CDR2 YFSETQ. Trimming pared 0 bases from V and 2 bases from J, leaving 8 bases between. The chain's CDR3 is CASSLVGPQETQYF. The DNA of the CDR3 is TGCGCCAGCAGCTTGGTGGGTCCTCAAGAGACCCAGTACTTC.

The chain links TRBV7-9 to TRBJ2-3; D possibly corresponds to TRBD2 (5 bases). CDR1 and CDR2 from the germline V gene are SEHNR and FQNEAQ (reference sequence). The CDR3 sequence is 14 residues long. V gave up 3 bases and J gave up 0 bases, with 7 bases separating them. The CDR3 nucleotides read TGTGCCAGCAGCTTTAGCGTAAGCACAGATACGCAGTATTTT. Translation: CASSFSVSTDTQYF.

The table lists this clone with a few counts. The V call is TRBV7-9, the J call TRBJ1-1; the D gene is possibly TRBD1 (5 bases). Deletions cut 7 bases from V and 1 base from J, with 13 bases between. CDR3 size: 14 residues. Germline V CDR1 and CDR2: SEHNR, FQNEAQ (reference sequence). This chain's CDR3 is CASTPGARNTEAFF. CDR3 coding DNA: TGTGCCAGCACCCCCGGGGCCCGGAACACTGAAGCTTTCTTT.

The chain combines TRBV29-1 with TRBJ1-1; TRBD1 matches 7 bases. The CDR3 runs 16 residues. The germline V gene has CDR1 SQVTM and CDR2 ANQGSEA. Trimming removed 7 bases from V and 0 bases from J; junction bases left unmatched: 14. CDR3 sequence (DNA): TGCAGCGCCTCATATCAGACAGGGTTGATGAACACTGAAGCTTTCTTT. Translated, it gives CSASYQTGLMNTEAFF.

This clone was seen only a few times. The CDR3 DNA is TGTGCCTGGAGTGTTCAGGGCAGGGCCAACGTCCTGACTTTC. Translation: CAWSVQGRANVLTF. The genes are TRBV30 and TRBJ2-6, with D possibly TRBD1 on 5 matching bases. Germline values: CDR1 GTSNPN, CDR2 SVGIG (reference sequence). Trimming removed 0 bases from V and 5 bases from J, with 8 bases in between. This CDR3 has 14 residues. Filled out from reference TRBV30 and TRBJ2-6, the complete variable domain reads SQTIHQWPATLVQPVGSPLSLECTVEGTSNPNLYWYRQAAGRGLQLLFYSVGIGQISSEVPQNLSASRPQDRQFILSSKKLLLSDSGFYLCAWSVQGRANVLTFGAGSRLTVL.

This chain uses TRBV7-9 with TRBJ1-1, with no clear D. Trimming removed 2 bases at V and 4 bases at J, with 14 bases between. Germline V lookup: CDR1 SEHNR, CDR2 FQNEAQ (reference sequence). The CDR3 sequence is 15 residues long. CDR3 residues: CASSLLGRATTEAFF. CDR3 coding DNA: TGTGCCAGCAGCTTACTGGGAAGGGCCACCACTGAAGCTTTCTTT.

The rearrangement uses TRBV29-1 and TRBJ2-7, with D tentatively TRBD1 (6 bases). Germline CDR1 is SQVTM and CDR2 is ANQGSEA. The CDR3 is 14 amino acids. V was clipped by 4 bases and J by 5 bases, with 18 bases between them. DNA for the CDR3: TGCAGCGTTGCCCGGGGCAGGGGCTCGGACGAGCAGTACTTC. It is translated as CSVARGRGSDEQYF.

Only a few counts were recorded for this clone. This chain joins TRBV29-1 and TRBJ2-3; possible D gene TRBD1, 5 bases. V dropped 8 bases and J dropped 2 bases, with 17 bases sitting between them. The V gene's germline CDR1 is SQVTM and CDR2 ANQGSEA. CDR3 length equals 14 residues. The CDR3 spells CSSRAIGDTDTQYF. Written as DNA, the CDR3 is TGCAGCTCCCGGGCAATAGGGGACACAGATACGCAGTATTTT.

The J gene is TRBJ2-1, the V gene TRBV30; TRBD2 aligns across 9 bases. Germline V lookup: CDR1 GTSNPN, CDR2 SVGIG (reference sequence). The V gene end was trimmed by 4 bases and the J gene end by 3 bases; junction bases not matched to a gene: 13. The CDR3 is made up of 17 amino acids. The CDR3 protein is CAWTNPGAGGNYNEQFF. The DNA of the CDR3 is TGTGCCTGGACCAACCCTGGGGCGGGAGGGAACTACAATGAGCAGTTCTTC.

This clone was seen a few times. In the same sample, other DNA sequences code for this CDR3. The rearrangement uses TRBV29-1 and TRBJ1-1, with a weak D call TRBD1 (5 bases). Germline CDR1 is SQVTM and CDR2 is ANQGSEA. There are 10 residues in the CDR3. The germline V and J ends were trimmed by 7 bases and 6 bases, with 9 bases remaining between them. CDR3 coding DNA: TGCAGCGGCGGGGGGGCTGAAGCTTTCTTT. This codes for CSGGGAEAFF.

In this sample, this clone turned up a few times. V and J are TRBV11-2 and TRBJ2-5, with 7 bases matching TRBD1. CDR1 SGHAT and CDR2 FQNNGV come from the germline V gene. The CDR3 is made up of 14 amino acids. V lost 0 bases to trimming and J lost 11 bases; unmatched junction nucleotides: 9. CDR3 sequence (DNA): TGTGCCAGCAGCTTAGATCGGACAGGAAGAGAGCAGTACTTC. Amino acid sequence: CASSLDRTGREQYF.

V is TRBV7-9 and J is TRBJ2-3, with D unclear. Germline lookup yields CDR1 SEHNR and CDR2 FQNEAQ (reference sequence). The V end lost 11 bases, the J end lost 1 base, and 16 bases lay between the germline ends. This CDR3 has 14 residues. The CDR3: CAYRGPAGTDTQYF. The CDR3 DNA is TGTGCCTACCGCGGCCCGGCTGGCACAGATACGCAGTATTTT.

CDR3 DNA sequence: TGCAGCGTTGTACTAGCGGGAGGCTCCACAGATACGCAGTATTTT. Its translation is CSVVLAGGSTDTQYF. The chain uses TRBV29-1 and TRBJ2-3, with 12 bases lining up with TRBD2. Germline trimming cut 4 bases from V and 2 bases from J; bases unmatched to any gene: 4. CDR3 length: 15 amino acids. Per the germline V gene, CDR1 is SQVTM and CDR2 is ANQGSEA.

There are a few counts of this clone. The chain carries TRBV11-1 and TRBJ2-1, with D perhaps TRBD1 (7 bases). The CDR3 has 15 amino acids. Germline values: CDR1 SGHAT, CDR2 FQDESV (reference sequence). Trimming shortened V by 5 bases and J by 1 base, and 12 bases separated the two germline ends. The CDR3 spells CASSRRDRSYNEQFF. CDR3 coding DNA: TGTGCCAGCAGCCGGAGGGACAGATCCTACAATGAGCAGTTCTTC.

This clone has only a few counts. CDR3 protein: CASSWDFQETQYF. The CDR3 DNA follows: TGTGCCAGCAGCTGGGACTTTCAAGAGACCCAGTACTTC. V and J are TRBV7-2 and TRBJ2-5, with a possible D match to TRBD2 (6 bases). Germline assignment: CDR1 SGHTA and CDR2 FQGNSA. Trimming stripped 4 bases from V and 2 bases from J, with 8 bases between. CDR3 length: 13 residues.

This clone was seen a few times. The rearrangement joins TRBV19 to TRBJ2-1, with a weak D call TRBD2 (6 bases). V shed 7 bases and J shed 0 bases, with 13 bases lying between them. This CDR3 spans 15 amino acids. Germline loops: CDR1 LNHDA, CDR2 SQIVND (reference sequence). CDR3 loop: CASIRSGSSYNEQFF. The CDR3 DNA is TGTGCCAGTATCCGTAGCGGCAGCTCCTACAATGAGCAGTTCTTC.

This clone was seen a few times. A much larger clone differs by one base, so this may be a read error. This chain links TRBV7-6 with TRBJ2-1; D is unclear. The germline V gene encodes CDR1 SGHVS and CDR2 FNYEAQ. This CDR3 has 11 residues. The CDR3 reads CASSSDNEQFF. For the CDR3, the DNA is TGTGCCAGCAGCTCCGACAATGAGCAGTTCTTC.

V usage is TRBV6-1 and J usage is TRBJ2-2, with 8 bases that match TRBD2. J gave up 5 bases and V 2 bases, and 4 bases lay outside the gene matches. Per germline, CDR1 MNHNS and CDR2 SASEGT. The CDR3 is 15 residues long. CDR3 DNA sequence: TGTGCCAGCAGTGAAAGCGGGAGATGGACCGGGGAGCTGTTTTTT. As protein: CASSESGRWTGELFF.

This clone was counted only a few times. The rearrangement uses TRBV5-4 and TRBJ2-1, with a tentative D call TRBD2 (6 bases). Germline V gene sequence: CDR1 SGHNT, CDR2 YYREEE (reference sequence). CDR3 size: 15 residues. V lost 4 bases to trimming and J lost 0 bases, with 11 bases between them. The CDR3 DNA follows: TGTGCCAGCAGCCCTCTAGCGAGCTCCTACAATGAGCAGTTCTTC. Translation gives CASSPLASSYNEQFF.

V is TRBV7-2 and J is TRBJ1-4, with 7 bases that match TRBD1. With 5 bases clipped from V and 6 bases from J, the junction kept 6 bases outside the gene matches. CDR3 length equals 14 residues. The germline gives CDR1 SGHTA, CDR2 FQGNSA. The CDR3 DNA sequence: TGTGCCAGCAGCCTGGACAGGTTTTATGAAAAACTGTTTTTT. Amino acids: CASSLDRFYEKLFF. Looking up the rest from reference TRBV7-2 and TRBJ1-4 gives the full variable domain: GAGVSQSPSNKVTEKGKDVELRCDPISGHTALYWYRQSLGQGLEFLIYFQGNSAPDKSGLPSDRFSAERTGGSVSTLTIQRTQQEDSAVYLCASSLDRFYEKLFFGSGTQLSVL.

This clone was seen at least ten times. Other DNA sequences in this specimen translate into the identical CDR3. V gene TRBV7-9 combines with J gene TRBJ2-1; 8 bases agree with TRBD2. CDR1 and CDR2 (germline): SEHNR, FQNEAQ (reference sequence). V dropped 2 bases and J dropped 5; count of bases not matched to a gene: 8. The CDR3 runs 16 residues. The CDR3 sequence is CASSLSLAGAHNEQFF. The DNA for the CDR3 is TGTGCCAGCAGCTTAAGTCTAGCGGGTGCTCACAATGAGCAGTTCTTC.

This clone turned up a few times. The rearrangement links TRBV7-8 to TRBJ1-3; the D is unclear. Trimming removed 4 bases from V and 0 bases from J, with 13 bases in between. The CDR3 sequence is 16 residues long. In germline, CDR1 is SGHVS, CDR2 FQNEAQ. CDR3 protein: CASSSASINSGNTIYF. CDR3 bases: TGTGCCAGCAGCTCAGCGAGCATTAACTCTGGAAACACCATATATTTT.